The 7 T cell receptor beta chains below were found in one sample sequenced in a study of CD8+ T cells in alopecia areata. Extracted RNA was reverse transcribed into cDNA, the sequencing template. Sequenced by immunoSEQ multiplex PCR; TCRdb stores in-frame clones only, minus some. The sample carries 150,000 to 200,000 clones, roughly 60% recorded once. As to treatment: oral pan-JAK inhibitor, 5-10 mg twice daily. This material consisted of CD4+ T cells sorted from blood, taken at week 24, from a patient treated with tofacitinib. The receptor source for this set is a human donor with alopecia areata.

This clone was detected once. The chain couples TRBV5-1 to TRBJ2-4, with TRBD1 identical over 7 bases. Germline V gene lookup returns CDR1 SGHRS and CDR2 YFSETQ. V was clipped by 0 bases and J by 8 bases; unmatched bases: 11. This CDR3 region has 16 residues. This CDR3 is CASSLGARDSKDIQYF. The CDR3, as DNA: TGCGCCAGCAGCTTGGGGGCTCGGGACAGTAAGGACATTCAGTACTTC.

The chain has TRBV29-1 and TRBJ2-5; the D gene is possibly TRBD1 (5 bases). The germline CDR1 and CDR2 sequences are SQVTM and ANQGSEA. The CDR3 sequence is 12 residues long. V gave up 5 bases and J gave up 1 base, with 8 bases separating them. The CDR3 DNA reads as TGCAGCGTTAGACAGAGCCAAGAGACCCAGTACTTC. It codes for CSVRQSQETQYF.

The DNA for the CDR3 is TGTGCCAGCGGCCAGGGGAGAGCTTTCTTT. Protein sequence: CASGQGRAFF. The V and J genes are TRBV6-5 and TRBJ1-1; a possible D gene is TRBD1 (6 bases). V shed 8 bases and J shed 10 bases, with 11 bases lying between them. Germline V lookup: CDR1 MNHEY, CDR2 SVGAGI. CDR3 length equals 10 residues.

This clone was detected a few times. This chain links TRBV29-1 with TRBJ2-5; TRBD2 matches at 7 bases. Germline V gives CDR1 SQVTM, CDR2 ANQGSEA. J lost 5 bases, V lost 7 bases, and 10 bases had no gene match. The CDR3 runs to 13 residues. CDR3 sequence (DNA): TGCAGCGGCTTAGCGGGCCCAATGGAGACCCAGTACTTC. It is translated as CSGLAGPMETQYF.

The chain has TRBV27 and TRBJ1-5; tentatively, D is TRBD1 (5 bases). The CDR3 has 16 residues. Per germline, CDR1 MNHEY and CDR2 SMNVEV (reference sequence). The V end was cut by 3 bases, the J end by 0 bases, with 12 bases between. CDR3 sequence: CASSFTGGNSNQPQHF. The CDR3 bases are TGTGCCAGCAGTTTTACAGGCGGGAATAGCAATCAGCCCCAGCATTTT.

The J gene is TRBJ2-7, the V gene TRBV29-1, with 9 bases identical to TRBD1. The CDR3 extends over 14 amino acids. Germline assignment: CDR1 SQVTM and CDR2 ANQGSEA. With V trimmed by 4 bases and J by 7 bases, 11 bases remained unmatched. DNA for the CDR3: TGCAGCGTTGCTACAGGGGGCCCCCCCCGGGAGCAGTACTTC. As protein: CSVATGGPPREQYF.

The chain is built from TRBV29-1 and TRBJ2-7, with 7 nucleotides matching TRBD1. Germline V gene data show CDR1 as SQVTM and CDR2 as ANQGSEA. With 5 bases clipped from V and 2 bases from J, the junction kept 6 bases outside the gene matches. This CDR3 is 13 amino acids long. The CDR3 bases are TGCAGCGTTAACCGACAGGGAGCCTACGAGCAGTACTTC. Translated, it gives CSVNRQGAYEQYF.